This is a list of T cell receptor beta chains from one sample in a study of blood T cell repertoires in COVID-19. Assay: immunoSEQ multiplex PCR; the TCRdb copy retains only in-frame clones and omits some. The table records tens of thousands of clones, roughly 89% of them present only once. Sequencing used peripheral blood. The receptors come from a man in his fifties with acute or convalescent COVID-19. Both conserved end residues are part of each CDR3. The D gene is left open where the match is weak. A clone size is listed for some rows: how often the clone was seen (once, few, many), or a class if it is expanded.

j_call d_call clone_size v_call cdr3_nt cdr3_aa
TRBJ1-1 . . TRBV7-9 TGTGCCAGCAGTCTTTACACTGAAGCTTTCTTT CASSLYTEAFF
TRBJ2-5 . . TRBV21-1 TGTGCCAGCAGCAAATGCGGGACTAGCGGGAGAGGTCGACATCGGGAGACCCAGTACTTC CASSKCGTSGRGRHRETQYF
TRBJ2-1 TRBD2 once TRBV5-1 TGCGCCAGCAGCTTGAGTTCTAGCGGGAGGGCCGGTGAGCAGTTCTTC CASSLSSSGRAGEQFF
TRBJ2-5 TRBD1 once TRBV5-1 TGCGCCAGCAGCAAAACAGGGGTTGAGACCCAGTACTTC CASSKTGVETQYF
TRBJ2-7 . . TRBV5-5 TGTGCCAGCAGCTTGGAGAACAGGATGAACGAGCAGTACTTC CASSLENRMNEQYF
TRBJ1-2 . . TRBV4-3 TGCGCCAGCAGCCAAGAGTCGGCAGGCGGGAACTATGGCTACACCTTC CASSQESAGGNYGYTF
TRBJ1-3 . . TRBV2 TGTGCCAGCAGTGGACAGGGAAACACCATATATTTT CASSGQGNTIYF
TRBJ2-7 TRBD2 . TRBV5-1 TGCGCCAGCAGCTTCTTACTAGCGGGTTTCTCCTACGAGCAGTACTTC CASSFLLAGFSYEQYF
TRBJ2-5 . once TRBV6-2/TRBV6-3 TGTGCCAGCAGTTACTCGAGAAACCGGGAAGAGACCCAGTACTTC CASSYSRNREETQYF
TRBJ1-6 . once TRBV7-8 TGTGCCAGCAGCCAGAACAGGAGGGGCCAATTTTCACCCCTCCACTTT CASSQNRRGQFSPLHF
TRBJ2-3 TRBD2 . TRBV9 TGTGCCAGCAACCTCGGGAGCGGGGGGGCCACAGATACGCAGTATTTT CASNLGSGGATDTQYF
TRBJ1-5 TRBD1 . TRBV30 TGTGCCTGGAGTGGGTCATTAGTTCGGACAGGGATTTCTGATCAGCCCCAGCATTTT CAWSGSLVRTGISDQPQHF
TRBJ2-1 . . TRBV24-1 TGTGCCACCAGTGATTGGGGGGACGGATCTTACAATGAGCAGTTCTTC CATSDWGDGSYNEQFF
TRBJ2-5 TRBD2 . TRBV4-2 TGTGCCAGCAGCCAAGAAGGGCTAGCGGAAGAGACCCAGTACTTC CASSQEGLAEETQYF
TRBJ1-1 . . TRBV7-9 TGTGCCAGCAGCTTCCGGGGTTACACTGAAGCTTTCTTT CASSFRGYTEAFF
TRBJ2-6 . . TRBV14 TGTGCCAGCAGCCAAGATAGGGGCTTTGGGGCCAACGTCCTGACTTTC CASSQDRGFGANVLTF
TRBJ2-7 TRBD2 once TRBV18 TGTGCCAGCTCACCGCCCCTAGCGGGGAGTCCCTACGAGCAGTACTTC CASSPPLAGSPYEQYF
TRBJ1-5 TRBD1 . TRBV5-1 TGCGCCAGCAGCTTACAGGGGTCGAGGGTTTGGATTGAGCCCCAGCATTTT CASSLQGSRVWIEPQHF
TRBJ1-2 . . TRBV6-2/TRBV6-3 TGTGCCAGCAGTTACCATCTCGGGAGGGCCCGAAATAACTATGGCTACACCTTC CASSYHLGRARNNYGYTF
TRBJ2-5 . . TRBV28 TGTGCCAGCAGTTTGGGCAGGGTGTACCAAGAGACCCAGTACTTC CASSLGRVYQETQYF
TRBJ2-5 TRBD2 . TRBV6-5 TGTGCCAGCACCCAGACTAGCGGCTGGGGAGAGACCCAGTACTTC CASTQTSGWGETQYF
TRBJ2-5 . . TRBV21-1 TGTGCCAGCAGCCGAGGGTGGAGTGGGAATCAAGAGACCCAGTACTTC CASSRGWSGNQETQYF
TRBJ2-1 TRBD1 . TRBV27 TGTGCCAGCAGTTTAGGGACAGGGGGTTACAATGAGCAGTTCTTC CASSLGTGGYNEQFF
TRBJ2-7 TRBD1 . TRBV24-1 TGTGCCACCAGTGATTTGCGGGACAGGGTAGCAATTTTCTCCTACGAGCAGTACTTC CATSDLRDRVAIFSYEQYF
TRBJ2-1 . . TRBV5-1 TGCGCCAGCAGCTTAGCGGATTCCTACAATGAGCAGTTCTTC CASSLADSYNEQFF
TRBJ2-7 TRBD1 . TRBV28 TGTGCCAGCAGATCCCGGGACAGGGGGCCCGAGCAGTACTTC CASRSRDRGPEQYF
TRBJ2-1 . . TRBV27 TGTGCCAGCAGCATTCGGAGGGACAATGAGCAGTTCTTC CASSIRRDNEQFF
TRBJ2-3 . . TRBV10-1 TGCGCCAGCAGTGATGTAGGGGGAGATACGCAGTATTTT CASSDVGGDTQYF
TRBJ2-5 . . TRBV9 TGTGCCAGCAGCGTAGGAGTAGCGGAAGAGACCCAGTACTTC CASSVGVAEETQYF
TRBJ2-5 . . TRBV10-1 TGCGCCAGCAGCGGCCGAAAGGGGCAAGAGACCCAGTACTTC CASSGRKGQETQYF
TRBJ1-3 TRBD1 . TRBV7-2 TGTGCCAGCAGCTTCGGGACAGCTGGAAACACCATATATTTT CASSFGTAGNTIYF
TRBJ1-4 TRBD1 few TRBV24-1 TGTGCCACCAGTGATCCGACAGGGGGGAATGAAAAACTGTTTTTT CATSDPTGGNEKLFF
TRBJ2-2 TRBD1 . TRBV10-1 TGCGCCAGCAGTGAGGCGGACAGGGGAAACACCGGGGAGCTGTTTTTT CASSEADRGNTGELFF
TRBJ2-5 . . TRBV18 TGTGCCAGCTCACCTCCCCCCACTAGTCGGCAGCAAGAGACCCAGTACTTC CASSPPPTSRQQETQYF
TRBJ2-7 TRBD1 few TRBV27 TGTGCCAGCAGGCGGGACAGGGCCTACGAGCAGTACTTC CASRRDRAYEQYF
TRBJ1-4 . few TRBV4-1 TGCGCCAGCAGCCCTCACAGGCTAGATGATGAAAAACTGTTTTTT CASSPHRLDDEKLFF
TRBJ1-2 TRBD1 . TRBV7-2 TGTGCCAGCAGCTCACGCAGGGGGCTCTGCACCTTC CASSSRRGLCTF
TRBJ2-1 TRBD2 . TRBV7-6 TGTGCCAGCAGCTTAACAGCGGGGGTCTTCAATGAGCAGTTCTTC CASSLTAGVFNEQFF
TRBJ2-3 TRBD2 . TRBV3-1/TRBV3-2 TGTGCCAGCAGCCAAGGACTAGCGGGAGTTGGGGGCCTAGATACGCAGTATTTT CASSQGLAGVGGLDTQYF
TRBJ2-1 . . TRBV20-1 TGCAGTGCTCGCGAATACAATGAGCAGTTCTTC CSAREYNEQFF
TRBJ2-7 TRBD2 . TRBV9 TGTGCCAGCAGCGTAGGTCTAACTAGCGGTTACGAGCAGTACTTC CASSVGLTSGYEQYF
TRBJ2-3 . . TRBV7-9 TGTGCCAGCAGCGGGGCGGGAACCTCTAGCACAGATACGCAGTATTTT CASSGAGTSSTDTQYF
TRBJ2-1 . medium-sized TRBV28 TGTGCCAGCAGTTTAGGGCGTAGCTCCTACAATGAGCAGTTCTTC CASSLGRSSYNEQFF
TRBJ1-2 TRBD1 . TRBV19 TGTGCCAGTAGTACCCCGGACAGGGTCAGGCTCGGCTACACCTTC CASSTPDRVRLGYTF
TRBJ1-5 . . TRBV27 TGTGCCAGCAGTTTGAGGGGGAAGTATCAGCCCCAGCATTTT CASSLRGKYQPQHF
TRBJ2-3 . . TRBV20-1 TGCAGTGCTAGAGATAGCGATACGCAGTATTTT CSARDSDTQYF
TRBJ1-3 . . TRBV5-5 TGTGCCAGCAGCTCGGGCGGACAGCTAGCTAACTCTGGAAACACCATATATTTT CASSSGGQLANSGNTIYF
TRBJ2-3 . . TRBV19 TGTGCCAGCGTGCCGGAGGCGGGACCCCAAGGAACGCAGTATTTT CASVPEAGPQGTQYF
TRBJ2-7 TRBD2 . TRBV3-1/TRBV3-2 TGTGCCAGCAGCCAAGTCGGTCTAGCGGGAACCTCCAGGGAGCAGTACTTC CASSQVGLAGTSREQYF
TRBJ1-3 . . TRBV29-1 TGCAGCGTTGGGACATTAGGAAACACCATATATTTT CSVGTLGNTIYF
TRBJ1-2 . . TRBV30 TGTGCCTGGGAGAGAGGAGAAGCTAACTATGGCTACACCTTC CAWERGEANYGYTF
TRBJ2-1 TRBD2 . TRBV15 TGTGCCACCAGCATTATCACTAGCGGGAGACGTCAAGAGCAGTTCTTC CATSIITSGRRQEQFF
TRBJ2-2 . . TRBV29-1 TGCAGCGTTACAGCCAACACCGGGGAGCTGTTTTTT CSVTANTGELFF